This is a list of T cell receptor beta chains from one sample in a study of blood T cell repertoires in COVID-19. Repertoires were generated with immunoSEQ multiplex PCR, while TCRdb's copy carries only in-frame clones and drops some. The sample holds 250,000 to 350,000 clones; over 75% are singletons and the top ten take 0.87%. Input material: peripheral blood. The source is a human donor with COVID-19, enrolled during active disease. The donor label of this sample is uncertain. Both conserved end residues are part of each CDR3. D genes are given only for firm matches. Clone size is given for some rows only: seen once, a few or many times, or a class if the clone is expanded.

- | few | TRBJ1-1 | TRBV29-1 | TGCACGATTTGGGGAGGGACTGAAGCTTTCTTT | CTIWGGTEAFF
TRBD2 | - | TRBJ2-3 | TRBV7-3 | TGTGCCAGCAGCTTGGGACTAGCGGGAGTAGATACGCAGTATTTT | CASSLGLAGVDTQYF
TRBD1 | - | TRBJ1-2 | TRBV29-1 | TGCAGCGTTGAAGCCCCCGACAGGGGGCAAAGGTACTATGGCTACACCTTC | CSVEAPDRGQRYYGYTF
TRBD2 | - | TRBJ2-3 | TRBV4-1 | TGCGCCAGCATCAAACTAGCGGGAGGACCAGATACGCAGTATTTT | CASIKLAGGPDTQYF
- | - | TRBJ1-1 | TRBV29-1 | TGCAGCGCCTACGACAGGAACACTGAAGCTTTCTTT | CSAYDRNTEAFF
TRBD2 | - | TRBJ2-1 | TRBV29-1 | TGCAGCGTTGAAGGGACTAGCGGGTCCCAGGTTGAGCAGTTCTTC | CSVEGTSGSQVEQFF
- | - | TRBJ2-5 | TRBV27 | TGTGCCAGCAGTGCTAGGGGAGAGACCCAGTACTTC | CASSARGETQYF
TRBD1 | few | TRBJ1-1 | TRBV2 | TGTGCCAGCAGTGAACCCGACAGGGGGGCGACTGAAGCTTTCTTT | CASSEPDRGATEAFF
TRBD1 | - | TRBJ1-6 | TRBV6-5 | TGTGCCAGCAGTCCCCCCAGGGGGAATAATTCACCCCTCCACTTT | CASSPPRGNNSPLHF
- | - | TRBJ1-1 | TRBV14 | TGTGCCAGCAGCCAAGATCGAGGGACTGAAGCTTTCTTT | CASSQDRGTEAFF
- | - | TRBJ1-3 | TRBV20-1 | TGCAGTGCTAGTCGAGACCGACGAGCGGGAAACACCATATATTTT | CSASRDRRAGNTIYF
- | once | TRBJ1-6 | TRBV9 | TGTGCCAGCAGCGTAGTGGGGGGGCCCTCACCCCTCCACTTT | CASSVVGGPSPLHF
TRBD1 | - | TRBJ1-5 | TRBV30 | TGTGCCTGGAACACAGGGGGAGGGCAGCCCCAGCATTTT | CAWNTGGGQPQHF
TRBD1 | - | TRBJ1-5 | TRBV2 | TGTGCCAGCACTTCCCAGACAGGGGCGAATCAGCCCCAGCATTTT | CASTSQTGANQPQHF
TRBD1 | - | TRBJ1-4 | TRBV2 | TGTGCCAGCAACACGGGACAGAATGAAAAACTGTTTTTT | CASNTGQNEKLFF
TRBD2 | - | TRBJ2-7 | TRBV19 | TGTGCCAGTAAGGGGAAGCGGGACTCCTACGAGCAGTACTTC | CASKGKRDSYEQYF
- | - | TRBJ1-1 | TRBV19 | TGTGCCAGTAGAGGCGATATCGAGACGAGGACTGAAGCTTTCTTT | CASRGDIETRTEAFF
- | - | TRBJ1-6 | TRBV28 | TGTGCCAGCAGTCAATTCAGGGAACATTCACCCCTCCACTTT | CASSQFREHSPLHF
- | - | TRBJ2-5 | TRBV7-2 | TGTGCCAGCAGCTTATCTAACGGAGAGACCCAGTACTTC | CASSLSNGETQYF
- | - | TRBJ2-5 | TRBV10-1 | TGCGCCAGCAGTGAGTCTTTTACAGGGTTAGAGACCCAGTACTTC | CASSESFTGLETQYF
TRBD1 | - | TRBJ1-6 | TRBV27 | TGTGCCAGCAGTCTTACAGGGGATTCCCTCCACTTT | CASSLTGDSLHF
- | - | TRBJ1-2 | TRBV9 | TGTGCCAGCAGCATGGCGGGGGCGGATGGCTACACCTTC | CASSMAGADGYTF
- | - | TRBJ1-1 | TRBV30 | TGTGCCTGGAGTCCACGACGAATAACGGGGAACACTGAAGCTTTCTTT | CAWSPRRITGNTEAFF
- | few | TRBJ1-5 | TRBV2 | TGTGCCAGCAGCCAACTCGGACAGCTTAATAGCAATCAGCCCCAGCATTTT | CASSQLGQLNSNQPQHF
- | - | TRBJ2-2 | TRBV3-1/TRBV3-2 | TGTGCCAGCAGCCAGGCTGGACAGTACACCGGGGAGCTGTTTTTT | CASSQAGQYTGELFF
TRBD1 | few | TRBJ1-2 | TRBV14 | TGTGCCAGCAGTCCAGACAGAGGGGGCCTCGGTTACACCTTC | CASSPDRGGLGYTF
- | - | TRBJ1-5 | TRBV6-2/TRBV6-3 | TGTGCCAGCAGTTACTCGAGAACGTTGGGCGGGTATCAGCCCCAGCATTTT | CASSYSRTLGGYQPQHF
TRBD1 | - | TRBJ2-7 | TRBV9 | TGTGCCAGCAGCGTATCCCCCGGGACAGCATCCTACGAGCAGTACTTC | CASSVSPGTASYEQYF
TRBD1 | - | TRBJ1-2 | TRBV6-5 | TGTGCCAGCAGGCGGGGACAGAAAATTAACTATGGCTACACCTTC | CASRRGQKINYGYTF
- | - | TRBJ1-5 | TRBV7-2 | TGTGCCAGCAGCTTAGAACAGGCCCGCAATCAGCCCCAGCATTTT | CASSLEQARNQPQHF
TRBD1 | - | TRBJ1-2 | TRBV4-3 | TGCGCCAGCAGCCAAGAGGGGACAGATGGCTACACCTTC | CASSQEGTDGYTF
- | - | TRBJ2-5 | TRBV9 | TGTGCCAGCAACAGGGTTGGAGAAGAGACCCAGTACTTC | CASNRVGEETQYF
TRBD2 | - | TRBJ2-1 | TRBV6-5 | TGTGCCAGCAGTACCAGGACTAGCGGGGACAATGAGCAGTTCTTC | CASSTRTSGDNEQFF
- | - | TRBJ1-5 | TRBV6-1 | TGTGCCAGCAGTGAAGCGCCAGGGGAAGGGCATTTT | CASSEAPGEGHF
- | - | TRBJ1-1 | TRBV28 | TGTGCCAGCAGTTCCCAACCTAGGGGAACCGCTGAAGCTTTCTTT | CASSSQPRGTAEAFF
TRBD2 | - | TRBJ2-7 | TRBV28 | TGTGCCTCCTCCTCTCGAGCGGGACCCCTGAGAGAAGCGCACGAGCAGTACTTC | CASSSRAGPLREAHEQYF
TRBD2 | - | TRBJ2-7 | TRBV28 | TGTGCCAGCACCGAGGGACTAGCGGTACCACCCTACGAGCAGTACTTC | CASTEGLAVPPYEQYF
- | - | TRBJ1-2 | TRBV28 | TGTGCCAGCAGTTTCCAGGGGATGAACTATGGCTACACCTTC | CASSFQGMNYGYTF
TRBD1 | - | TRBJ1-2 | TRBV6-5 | TGTGCCAGCAGTTACGACAGGGTCTCCAGAAACTATGGCTACACCTTC | CASSYDRVSRNYGYTF
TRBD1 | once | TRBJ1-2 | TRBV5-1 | TGCGCCAGCAGCCCACAACCGGGACAGGGCGGCGGCTACACCTTC | CASSPQPGQGGGYTF
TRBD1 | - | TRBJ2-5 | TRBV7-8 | TGTGCCAGCAGCTTAGACGACAGGGCCCCAGGGACCCAGTACTTC | CASSLDDRAPGTQYF
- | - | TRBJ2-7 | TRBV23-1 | TGCGCCAGCAGGAAAGACTGGAACTACGAGCAGTACTTC | CASRKDWNYEQYF
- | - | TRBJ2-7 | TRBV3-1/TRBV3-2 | TGTGCCAGCAGCCTAGGACATACCGAGCAGTACTTC | CASSLGHTEQYF
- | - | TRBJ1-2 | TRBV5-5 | TGTGCCAGCAGCTTAATCGCCGAGGCGGGTGGCTACACCTTC | CASSLIAEAGGYTF
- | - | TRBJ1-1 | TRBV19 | TGTGCCAGCAAAATGAGAGCAGGGCCGAAGAACACTGAAGCTTTCTTT | CASKMRAGPKNTEAFF
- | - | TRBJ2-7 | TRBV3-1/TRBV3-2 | TGTGCCAGCAGCCAAGTAACCTACGAGCAGTACTTC | CASSQVTYEQYF
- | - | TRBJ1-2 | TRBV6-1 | TGTGCCAGCAGTGCCCAGTACAGCGGGGTTCTAGGCTATGGCTACACCTTC | CASSAQYSGVLGYGYTF
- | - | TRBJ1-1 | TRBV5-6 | TGTGCCAGCAGCCCGGGACTCGAGAACACTGAAGCTTTCTTT | CASSPGLENTEAFF
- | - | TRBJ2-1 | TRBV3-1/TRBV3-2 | TGTGCCAGCAGCCAAGATAGTAGTGAGCAGTTCTTC | CASSQDSSEQFF
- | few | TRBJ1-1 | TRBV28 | TGTGCCAGCAGACGGGACGGGGGGTTGGATACTGAAGCTTTCTTT | CASRRDGGLDTEAFF
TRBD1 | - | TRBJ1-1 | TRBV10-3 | TGTGCCATCAGGGCTGACAGGGGGAACACTGAAGCTTTCTTT | CAIRADRGNTEAFF